The sequence of this TCR beta chain was determined in a study of T cell repertoires in cytomegalovirus infection. TCRdb itself ran the reads through MiXCR, one entry per CDR3 protein. The sample carries approximately 470,000 distinct CDR3 sequences, roughly 43% recorded once. On this clonotype itself: What it binds is unknown.

CDR3 size: 15 residues. Germline V gene data show CDR1 as MGHRA and CDR2 as YSYEKL. Trimming removed 3 bases at V and 3 bases at J, with 11 bases between. The gene calls are TRBV4-1 and TRBJ2-2, with a possible D match to TRBD1 (5 bases). This receptor was obtained from a human donor in good health (CMV status not recorded). Some clones in this sample may be carry-over from other donors' samples. The input for sequencing was cultured PBMCs, taken from culture after CMV antigen stimulation. CDR3 sequence: CASSQGPSYTGELFF. The DNA for the CDR3 is TGCGCCAGCAGCCAGGGGCCTTCCTACACCGGGGAGCTGTTTTTT.